The present entry profiles one T cell receptor beta chain with its context. Its antigen remains unidentified. Base quality data are lacking; no much larger clone is found one base away. Library preparation used 5' RACE. TCRdb names Illumina HiSeq 2500 as the instrument used. A second PCR of roughly 6 to 11 cycles was run with a J-beta primer mix and a sample-barcoded 5' primer. Each TCR beta cDNA molecule received a unique molecular identifier from a template-switch 5' adaptor carrying 12 random nucleotides. Each sample yielded at least 3 million CDR3-containing paired-end reads. First-strand cDNA was synthesized from all RNA with the Mint cDNA synthesis kit, primed by a TRBC-specific oligonucleotide. Following uracil-DNA glycosylase treatment, all cDNA underwent a first 18-cycle PCR with the universal primers M1SS and BC2_uni_R. The paper's data handling went like this. Each sample was normalized by randomly selecting 1 million high-quality reads, each carrying a distinct molecular identifier. Reads with shared molecular identifiers were discarded instead of being binned into consensus sequences. MiTCR, set to a Q25 quality threshold and the strictest error-elimination algorithm, was used for CDR3 identification, clonotype clustering and error correction. A nonparametric unseen species model with Euler transformation was used to estimate lower-bound total TCR beta diversity. TCRdb applied fastp at Q25 and MiXCR to the public reads, then kept only in-frame beta chains. A single entry per CDR3 protein holds the most common genes and DNA from its merged rows. These V and J calls originate from TCRdb's pipeline instead of the authors' own analysis. Counted in this sample were about 1,400,000 distinct CDR3 sequences; 42% of them appeared once. The leading ten clones occupy 6.5% to 10% of the sample.

The donors were a few dozen Caucasian individuals from Russia, aged roughly 6 to 100 years, who were systemically healthy. Around 10 milliliters of peripheral blood were collected from each donor into EDTA-treated Vacutainer tubes. Ficoll-Paque density-gradient centrifugation was used to isolate PBMCs, with at least 6.5 million obtained per sample. Trizol reagent was used to extract total RNA from the PBMCs, yielding at least 5 micrograms per sample. For every donor, an aliquot of PBMCs went through flow cytometry to measure the percentages of naive CD45RAhigh/CD27high T cells. The data stem from a study of blood T cells in healthy people across ages (dated by TCRdb to about 2015). For the wider study: In model experiments, template switching captured roughly one uniquely barcoded TCR beta cDNA molecule for every two T cells. Using deep sequencing normalized with unique cDNA molecular identifiers, the study measured how TCR beta repertoire diversity changes with age. The donors were divided into four age groups: young (average about 16 years), middle-aged (over 35), aged (about 61) and long-lived (roughly 88). To avoid experimental bias, donors of different ages were distributed randomly across sequencing lanes. Using the same blood draw, the study looked at two additional independent replicas of 1 million unique cDNA reads for two donors, one aged 18 to 30 and the other aged 80 or older.

CDR1 and CDR2, per the germline V gene, are MNHNS and SASEGT. The CDR3 runs 16 residues from the cysteine to the phenylalanine. The DNA shown is the 48-base CDR3, in frame from base 1. The germline V end is reduced by 9 bases and the J end by 8 bases; junction bases left unmatched: 16. Results and caveats for the whole study, not just this receptor: Donor CMV infection status was unknown, potentially confounding age-related changes in expanded clonotypes. There was a strong correlation between observed TCR beta diversity and the percentage of naive T cells measured by flow cytometry. Since profiling was done on bulk unsorted PBMCs, naive and antigen-experienced compartments could not be conclusively compared. As age increased, observed TCR beta diversity per million T cells dropped in a roughly linear way, and a significant reduction was already evident by age 40. Estimates of total diversity based on one million sequenced T cells were regarded as lower bounds and as underestimates. Compared with the aged group, the long-lived group had more naive CD4+ T cells, fewer expanded clones and increased TCR diversity, a pattern suggesting age selection.

The source is a woman under 30 in good health. The sample taken for sequencing was blood. The rearrangement combines TRBV6-1 with TRBJ1-4, with 9 bases in between that match TRBD1. Here the CDR3 is given as CASSRLVTGGTEKLFF. DNA sequence: TGTGCCAGTTCCCGATTGGTGACAGGGGGAACCGAAAAACTGTTTTTT.